The 25 T cell receptor beta chains below come from one sample, sequenced in a study of blood T cell repertoires in COVID-19 (dated by TCRdb to 2020 to 2022). Libraries were made using the immunoSEQ multiplex PCR assay. The table was pulled from immuneACCESS by TCRdb, which kept in-frame rearrangements only. Such tables lose some clones; where checked, under half of the loss comes from unresolved V genes, and the rest has no known cause. This sample lists around 130,000 clones; 60% to 85% were detected once. Around 18% of the sample belongs to the ten largest clones. The sequencing sample was made of peripheral blood. These receptors all stem from a man older than 75 with acute or convalescent COVID-19.

CDR3 bases: TGTGCCAGCAGCCAAATACGACCCAGGGGGAACACTGAAGCTTTCTTT. The encoded protein is CASSQIRPRGNTEAFF. This chain connects TRBV11-2 to TRBJ1-1; a weak D match, TRBD1 (6 bases). V shed 5 bases and J shed 1 base, with 17 bases lying between them. Germline loops: CDR1 SGHAT, CDR2 FQNNGV. This CDR3 contains 16 residues.

The chain uses TRBV19 and TRBJ2-5; weak D call: TRBD1 (5 bases). CDR1 and CDR2 from the germline V gene are LNHDA and SQIVND (reference sequence). The CDR3 has 12 amino acids. Trimming pared 6 bases from V and 4 bases from J, leaving 9 bases between. The CDR3 region has the DNA TGTGCCAGTAGCAGGGTCGGAGAGACCCAGTACTTC. This sequence encodes CASSRVGETQYF.

The chain employs TRBV9 and TRBJ1-4; tentative D call: TRBD1 (6 bases). From germline, CDR1 is SGDLS and CDR2 YYNGEE. V gave up 0 bases and J gave up 7 bases, with 13 bases separating them. This CDR3 spans 15 amino acids. CDR3: CASSVGAGASEKLFF. Here the CDR3 DNA reads TGTGCCAGCAGCGTAGGCGCAGGGGCCAGTGAAAAACTGTTTTTT.

The V gene is TRBV28, the J gene TRBJ2-2, with D unclear. The CDR3 is 14 amino acids. V was cut by 3 bases and J by 3 bases, with 8 bases left in between. The germline CDR1 and CDR2 sequences are MDHEN and SYDVKM. The CDR3 bases are TGTGCCAGCAGTTTGCCCACTTACACCGGGGAGCTGTTTTTT. This codes for CASSLPTYTGELFF.

This clone was seen more than once but under ten times. This rearrangement joins TRBV5-1 to TRBJ2-7; TRBD1 matches 8 bases. Per germline, CDR1 SGHRS and CDR2 YFSETQ. The CDR3 runs 13 residues. The V segment lost 7 bases and the J segment 7 bases; nucleotides outside the gene matches: 10. The CDR3 spells CASSGTGQGEQYF. The DNA of the CDR3 is TGCGCCAGCTCGGGGACCGGACAGGGAGAGCAGTACTTC.

This clone appeared a few times. The chain recombines TRBV19 with TRBJ1-5; D call uncertain. V was trimmed by 3 bases and J by 4 bases, leaving 16 bases between them. The CDR3 is 16 residues long. Germline V CDR1 and CDR2: LNHDA, SQIVND (reference sequence). CDR3 region: CASSIRLVPGNQPQHF. For the CDR3, the DNA is TGTGCCAGTAGTATCAGGCTGGTCCCGGGGAATCAGCCCCAGCATTTT.

The V and J genes are TRBV5-8 and TRBJ2-7, with D perhaps TRBD1 (5 bases). CDR1 and CDR2 from the germline V gene are SGHTS and YDEGEE. This CDR3 has 13 residues. Trimming stripped 2 bases from V and 4 bases from J, with 10 bases between. The CDR3 DNA reads TGTGCCAGCAGCTTAAACAGGCCGTACGAGCAGTACTTC. Its translation is CASSLNRPYEQYF.

The V gene is TRBV5-6, the J gene TRBJ1-1, with TRBD1 matching 8 bases. Germline loops: CDR1 SGHDT, CDR2 YYEEEE. V shed 1 base, J shed 4 bases, and the junction held 6 bases outside the gene matches. This CDR3 is built from 15 residues. CDR3 in amino acids: CASSLPGGTLTEAFF. CDR3 sequence (DNA): TGTGCCAGCAGCTTGCCAGGGGGCACGCTCACTGAAGCTTTCTTT.

The chain has TRBV3-1 (or the pseudogene TRBV3-2) and TRBJ1-3; TRBD1 matches at 9 bases. Germline V gene data show CDR1 as LGHDT and CDR2 as YNNKEL (reference sequence). V lost 4 bases, J lost 0 bases, and 4 bases stayed unmatched. This CDR3 region has 16 residues. The CDR3 sequence is CASSLTDRGSGNTIYF. CDR3 nucleotide sequence: TGTGCCAGCAGCCTTACGGACAGGGGCTCTGGAAACACCATATATTTT.

This clone was detected only once. The chain carries TRBV28 and TRBJ2-5, with 10 bases aligning to TRBD2. Germline V gene sequence: CDR1 MDHEN, CDR2 SYDVKM. CDR3 size: 15 residues. The ends lost 6 bases at V and 5 bases at J; junction bases unmatched: 9. The CDR3 nucleotides are TGTGCCAGCAGCCCGACGGGACTAGCGATCGAGACCCAGTACTTC. This sequence encodes CASSPTGLAIETQYF.

The rearrangement links TRBV4-3 to TRBJ1-3; D is unresolved. V was cut by 0 bases and J by 4 bases, with 13 bases left in between. The germline V gene has CDR1 LGHNA and CDR2 YSLEER. The CDR3 is 16 residues long. The chain's CDR3 is CASSQDLRAGGNTIYF. The CDR3 nucleotides are TGCGCCAGCAGCCAAGATCTGAGGGCTGGGGGAAACACCATATATTTT.

V gene TRBV19 combines with J gene TRBJ1-5, with D unresolved. The CDR3 length is 13 residues. The V gene's germline CDR1 is LNHDA and CDR2 SQIVND (reference sequence). The V end was cut by 3 bases, the J end by 7 bases, with 10 bases between. The DNA for the CDR3 is TGTGCCAGTAGTATCAGAGGAAACCAGCCCCAGCATTTT. Translation gives CASSIRGNQPQHF. Variable domain in full (rest from reference TRBV19 and TRBJ1-5): DGGITQSPKYLFRKEGQNVTLSCEQNLNHDAMYWYRQDPGQGLRLIYYSQIVNDFQKGDIAEGYSVSREKKESFPLTVTSAQKNPTAFYLCASSIRGNQPQHFGDGTRLSIL.

The chain carries TRBV6-2 or TRBV6-3 and TRBJ2-7; D is perhaps TRBD1 (5 bases). The V and J ends lost 4 bases and 5 bases respectively, with 15 bases between them. The CDR3 spans 14 residues. The germline gives CDR1 MNHEY, CDR2 SVGEGT. In DNA form, the CDR3 reads TGTGCCAGCAGTTCGACCACCAGGGTCCACGAGCAGTACTTC. Protein sequence: CASSSTTRVHEQYF.

The CDR3 DNA is TGTGCCAGCTCATCAACAGGGGGCTCTGGCTACACCTTC. Its translation: CASSSTGGSGYTF. The V call is TRBV18, the J call TRBJ1-2; 9 bases are a match to TRBD1. Germline-derived CDR1 and CDR2 are KGHSH and LQKENI. There are 13 residues in the CDR3. The trim removed 5 bases at V and 7 bases at J, leaving 5 bases unmatched.

The chain carries TRBV19 and TRBJ2-1; D perhaps matches TRBD1 (6 bases). Between the trimmed V and J ends, which lost 5 bases and 4 bases, there was a span of 12 bases. This CDR3 is 14 amino acids long. Germline CDR1 reads LNHDA; CDR2 reads SQIVND (reference sequence). The CDR3 loop reads CASSLLDRYNEQFF. CDR3 bases: TGTGCCAGTAGTCTTTTAGACAGGTACAATGAGCAGTTCTTC.

The chain couples TRBV7-9 to TRBJ1-1; no clear D gene. This CDR3 is built from 12 residues. Trimming shortened V by 2 bases and J by 8 bases, and 9 bases separated the two germline ends. CDR1 is SEHNR, CDR2 FQNEAQ, per germline (reference sequence). CDR3 residues: CASSLISQEAFF. In DNA form, the CDR3 reads TGTGCCAGCAGCTTAATTTCCCAAGAAGCTTTCTTT.

This clone was seen more than once but under ten times. The genes are TRBV2 and TRBJ1-6; 7 bases map to TRBD1. This CDR3 is 16 amino acids long. V lost 6 bases to trimming and J lost 7 bases; unmatched junction nucleotides: 12. Germline V gene sequence: CDR1 SNHLY, CDR2 FYNNEI. In nucleotides, the CDR3 is TGTGCCAGCAGATTGCAGACAGGGTTGTCGAATTCACCCCTCCACTTT. Residues: CASRLQTGLSNSPLHF.

The chain couples TRBV11-2 to TRBJ1-1, with D hard to call. V shed 2 bases and J shed 4 bases, with 8 bases lying between them. The CDR3 consists of 13 residues. Germline V gives CDR1 SGHAT, CDR2 FQNNGV. The CDR3 is CASSLFLATEAFF. The CDR3 DNA follows: TGTGCCAGCAGCTTATTTTTAGCCACTGAAGCTTTCTTT.

The V call is TRBV15, the J call TRBJ2-4; TRBD2 is a possible D gene (5 bases). The germline V gene has CDR1 LNHNV and CDR2 YYDKDF (reference sequence). This CDR3 is 16 amino acids long. V was pared by 4 bases and J by 9 bases, with 22 bases between. CDR3 sequence (DNA): TGTGCCACCAGCACCCAATCCGGGCTCCGGAGGAGCATTCAGTACTTC. Translation gives CATSTQSGLRRSIQYF. Variable domain in full (rest from reference TRBV15 and TRBJ2-4): DAMVIQNPRYQVTQFGKPVTLSCSQTLNHNVMYWYQQKSSQAPKLLFHYYDKDFNNEADTPDNFQSRRPNTSFCFLDIRSPGLGDTAMYLCATSTQSGLRRSIQYFGAGTRLSVL.

The CDR3 region is CASSLATGAAEKLFF. The CDR3 bases are TGTGCCAGCAGCTTAGCCACAGGGGCTGCCGAAAAACTGTTTTTT. J is TRBJ1-4 and V is TRBV7-9; 7 bases line up with TRBD1. V lost 0 bases, J lost 8 bases, and 6 bases stayed unmatched. Germline-derived CDR1 and CDR2 are SEHNR and FQNEAQ (reference sequence). The CDR3 spans 15 residues.

The chain recombines TRBV5-6 with TRBJ1-5; 9 positions match TRBD1. CDR3 length: 16 residues. Germline V CDR1 and CDR2: SGHDT, YYEEEE. V shed 4 bases and J 4 bases; nucleotides not matched to a gene: 9. The CDR3 DNA reads as TGTGCCAGCAGCCGTGACTCGGGACAGGGAAATCAGCCCCAGCATTTT. Its translation is CASSRDSGQGNQPQHF.

The V gene is TRBV20-1, the J gene TRBJ2-5; D call uncertain. Germline CDR1 and CDR2: DFQATT and SNEGSKA (reference sequence). The CDR3 runs 15 residues. V was clipped by 3 bases and J by 4 bases, with 18 bases between them. CDR3: CSASGQIGPGETQYF. The CDR3 nucleotides are TGCAGTGCTAGTGGCCAGATTGGGCCAGGAGAGACCCAGTACTTC.

The chain joins TRBV11-2 to TRBJ2-2; perhaps TRBD2 as D (7 bases). This CDR3 contains 15 residues. Looked up from germline, CDR1 is SGHAT and CDR2 is FQNNGV. Deletions cut 1 base from V and 10 bases from J, with 16 bases between. The DNA for the CDR3 is TGTGCCAGCAGCTTAGTTGGGGGGGGCGTCGAGGAGCTGTTTTTT. Protein product: CASSLVGGGVEELFF.

V gene TRBV6-6 combines with J gene TRBJ2-1; D is ambiguous. Germline V gene sequence: CDR1 MNHNY, CDR2 SVGAGI (reference sequence). Trimming took off 2 bases at V and 8 bases at J, with 7 bases between the two ends. The CDR3 is made up of 12 amino acids. CDR3 bases: TGTGCCAGCAGTTACGTCCCGTATGAGCAGTTCTTC. Residues: CASSYVPYEQFF.

This clone was counted a single time. V is TRBV18 and J is TRBJ1-2; D is unresolved. Looked up from germline, CDR1 is KGHSH and CDR2 is LQKENI. This CDR3 spans 14 amino acids. The V gene lost 1 base and the J gene lost 4 bases, with 10 bases spanning the gap. CDR3 region: CASSPREFSYGYTF. CDR3 DNA sequence: TGTGCCAGCTCACCACGAGAGTTCTCCTATGGCTACACCTTC.